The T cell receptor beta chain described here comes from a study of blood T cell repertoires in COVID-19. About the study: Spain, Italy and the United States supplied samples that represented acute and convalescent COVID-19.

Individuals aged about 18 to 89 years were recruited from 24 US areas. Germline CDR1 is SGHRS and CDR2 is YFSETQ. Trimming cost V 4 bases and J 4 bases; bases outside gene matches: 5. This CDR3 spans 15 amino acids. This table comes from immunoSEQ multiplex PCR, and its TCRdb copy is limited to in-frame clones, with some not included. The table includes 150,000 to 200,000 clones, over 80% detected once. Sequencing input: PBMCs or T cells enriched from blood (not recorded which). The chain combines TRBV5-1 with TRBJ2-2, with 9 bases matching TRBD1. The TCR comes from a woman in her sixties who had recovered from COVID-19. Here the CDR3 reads CASSGPGQGTGELFF. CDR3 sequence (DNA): TGCGCCAGCAGCGGGCCGGGACAGGGCACCGGGGAGCTGTTTTTT.